This is a list of T cell receptor beta chains from one sample in a study of beta chain features in type 1 diabetes. Some clones are missing from TCRdb's copy, which holds only in-frame ones; the method was immunoSEQ multiplex PCR. The sample lists some 700,000 clones, about an eighth seen once, with less than 0.025% in the top ten. The material sequenced was naive CD4+ T cells from blood. Receptor source: a man between 18 and 35 years old with type 1 diabetes. The CDR3 runs from the conserved cysteine through the conserved F or W. Each record gives: J gene, CDR3 length, V gene, clone size, D gene, CDR3 DNA, CDR3 protein. D genes are given only for firm matches. Expanded clones get a size class; other rows say once, few or many, or leave the size out.

J: TRBJ1-3
length: 17
V: TRBV15
size: -
D: -
DNA: TGTGCCACCAGCAAGGACGGTTCGGAAGGCTCTGGAAACACCATATATTTT
CDR3: CATSKDGSEGSGNTIYF

J: TRBJ2-7
length: 15
V: TRBV9
size: few
D: -
DNA: TGTGCCAGCAGCCCCCACCCAGAGGACTTCTACGAGCAGTACTTC
CDR3: CASSPHPEDFYEQYF

J: TRBJ2-5
length: 12
V: TRBV6-1
size: few
D: -
DNA: TGTGCCAGCAGTAGGGACCAAGAGACCCAGTACTTC
CDR3: CASSRDQETQYF

J: TRBJ1-5
length: 12
V: TRBV6-5
size: few
D: -
DNA: TGTGCCAGCAGCCCCGGAGGTCAGCCCCAGCATTTT
CDR3: CASSPGGQPQHF

J: TRBJ2-3
length: 11
V: TRBV5-1
size: few
D: -
DNA: TGCGCCAGCAGCTCGACAGATACGCAGTATTTT
CDR3: CASSSTDTQYF

J: TRBJ2-7
length: 11
V: TRBV20-1
size: few
D: -
DNA: TGCAGTGCAATCAGGGTTAACGAGCAGTACTTC
CDR3: CSAIRVNEQYF

J: TRBJ2-1
length: 15
V: TRBV28
size: few
D: -
DNA: TGTGCCAGCAGTTTAAGTGGGGTCTCCTACAATGAGCAGTTCTTC
CDR3: CASSLSGVSYNEQFF

J: TRBJ2-2
length: 14
V: TRBV6-5
size: -
D: -
DNA: TGTGCCAGCTCACAACCTCCTGACACCGGGGAGCTGTTTTTT
CDR3: CASSQPPDTGELFF

J: TRBJ1-6
length: 14
V: TRBV29-1
size: few
D: TRBD1
DNA: TGCAGCGTAAGGGACAGGGGGGATAATTCACCCCTCCACTTT
CDR3: CSVRDRGDNSPLHF

J: TRBJ2-3
length: 13
V: TRBV5-5
size: few
D: -
DNA: TGTGCCAGCAGCTTCCCCCTGGGGGATACGCAGTATTTT
CDR3: CASSFPLGDTQYF

J: TRBJ1-2
length: 14
V: TRBV5-1
size: -
D: TRBD1
DNA: TGCGCCAGCAGCTTGGGAGACAGGGTCTCTGGCTACACCTTC
CDR3: CASSLGDRVSGYTF

J: TRBJ1-2
length: 14
V: TRBV30
size: few
D: -
DNA: TGTGCCTGGAGCCCGGGGACGGCTAACTATGGCTACACCTTC
CDR3: CAWSPGTANYGYTF

J: TRBJ1-5
length: 14
V: TRBV2
size: -
D: -
DNA: TGTGCCAGCACGGCAGTCTATAGCAATCAGCCCCAGCATTTT
CDR3: CASTAVYSNQPQHF

J: TRBJ2-5
length: 17
V: TRBV5-4
size: few
D: TRBD2
DNA: TGTGCCAGCAGCCAAGGACTAGCGGGGTTTATAGAAGAGACCCAGTACTTC
CDR3: CASSQGLAGFIEETQYF

J: TRBJ1-5
length: 18
V: TRBV19
size: -
D: TRBD1
DNA: TGTGCCAGTAGTGGAACCGGGACAGGGGGAGGTAGCAATCAGCCCCAGCATTTT
CDR3: CASSGTGTGGGSNQPQHF